A selection of T cell receptor beta chains follows, all from one sample in a study of blood T cells in healthy people across ages. TCRdb analysed the 5' RACE reads with MiXCR anew, one entry per CDR3 protein. This table holds 1.5 million to 1.8 million distinct CDR3 sequences, 35% to 45% found once. What was sequenced was blood. The source is a woman between 18 and 29 years old in good health. Both conserved end residues are part of each CDR3. Each record gives: J gene, V gene, CDR3 length, D gene, clone size, CDR3 DNA, CDR3 protein. D genes are given only for firm matches. Some rows have no size entry. The others give once, few or many, or a class for an expanded clone.

>TRBJ2-2|TRBV15|13|TRBD1|few
TGTGCCACCGGGACAGTCAACACCGGGGAGCTGTTTTTT
CATGTVNTGELFF
>TRBJ2-1|TRBV2|11|.|.
TGTGCCAGCAGTGAAAGGTCTACCGAGTTCTTC
CASSERSTEFF
>TRBJ1-5|TRBV4-3|16|.|.
TGCGCCAGCAGCCAAGAGCGGCAGCCTTCCAATCAGCCCCAGCATTTT
CASSQERQPSNQPQHF
>TRBJ2-7|TRBV7-2|14|.|.
TGTGCCAGCAGCCCCGTACAGCAGTCTGGCGAGCAGTACTTC
CASSPVQQSGEQYF
>TRBJ2-1|TRBV11-2|15|TRBD1|.
TGTGCCAGCAGTCCCCGGGACAGACTCTACAGTGAGCAGTTCTTC
CASSPRDRLYSEQFF
>TRBJ2-7|TRBV12-3/TRBV12-4|13|TRBD1|.
TGTGCCAGCGGGACAGGGGGCGAGAATGAGCAGTACTTC
CASGTGGENEQYF
>TRBJ2-4|TRBV4-1|15|TRBD2|.
TGCGCCAGCAGCCAAGATGGGGCTAGCGGGGATGAGCAGTACTTC
CASSQDGASGDEQYF
>TRBJ2-7|TRBV29-1|14|TRBD1|few
TGCAGCGTTCTCCGGGACAGGGACTCCTACGAGCAGTACTTC
CSVLRDRDSYEQYF
>TRBJ2-1|TRBV4-1|16|TRBD2|.
TGCGCCAGCAGCCAAGATGGGAGGGTTAGGTACAATGAGCAGTTCTTC
CASSQDGRVRYNEQFF
>TRBJ1-2|TRBV7-2|13|.|few
TGTGCCAGCAGCTTCCGGGGGGGGAGCGGCTACACCTTC
CASSFRGGSGYTF
>TRBJ1-1|TRBV5-6|14|.|few
TGTGCCAGCAACCGGCTTGCGGTCACAGGGGAAGCTTTCTTT
CASNRLAVTGEAFF
>TRBJ2-3|TRBV7-2|19|TRBD2|.
TGTGCCAGCAGCTTAGTGGGGAGGGTTAGCGGGCGTGCCACAGATACGCAGTATTTT
CASSLVGRVSGRATDTQYF
>TRBJ2-7|TRBV6-2/TRBV6-3|13|TRBD2|few
TGTGCCAGCAGTTCTAGCGGATTTTACGAGCAGTACTTC
CASSSSGFYEQYF
>TRBJ2-1|TRBV6-2/TRBV6-3|14|TRBD1|.
TGTGCCAGCAGTTACCTTAGACAGGGGGATGAGCAGTTCTTC
CASSYLRQGDEQFF
>TRBJ2-1|TRBV20-1|14|TRBD1|.
TGCAGTGCTAGGGCGGGACAGGGATTTAATGAGCAGTTCTTT
CSARAGQGFNEQFF
>TRBJ2-7|TRBV12-3/TRBV12-4|14|TRBD2|.
TGTGCCAGCAGGCCGGGACTAGAGGCCTACGAGCAGTACTTC
CASRPGLEAYEQYF
>TRBJ2-5|TRBV29-1|16|.|.
TGCAGCGTTGCAAAGAAATCGACAGGACGGACCTACGAGAAGTACTTC
CSVAKKSTGRTYEKYF
>TRBJ2-1|TRBV27|15|.|.
TGTGCCAGCAGTTTACGGCAGGCACCGGGCAATGAGCAGTTCTTC
CASSLRQAPGNEQFF
>TRBJ2-7|TRBV20-1|17|TRBD2|.
TGCAGTGCTAGAGATCCCGGGACTAGCGGGGTAGGGAATGAGCAGTACTTC
CSARDPGTSGVGNEQYF
>TRBJ2-3|TRBV6-6|13|.|.
TGTGCCAGCAGAATCGACAGCACAGATACGCAGTATTTT
CASRIDSTDTQYF
>TRBJ2-1|TRBV20-1|15|TRBD2|.
TGCAGTGCTCTTAGCGGGAGGGCCTCATACAATGAGCAGTTCTTC
CSALSGRASYNEQFF
>TRBJ2-7|TRBV7-2|14|.|.
TGTGCCAGCAGCTTAGTACTGAGAACCTACGAGCAGTACTTC
CASSLVLRTYEQYF
>TRBJ2-2|TRBV7-8|16|TRBD2|.
TGTGCCAACACCGTAACAAGGACTAGTTTCACCGGGGAGCTGTTTTTT
CANTVTRTSFTGELFF
>TRBJ2-7|TRBV5-1|15|.|.
TGCGCCAGCAGCTTGGGCCGAACATACTACAATGAGCAGTACTTC
CASSLGRTYYNEQYF
>TRBJ2-7|TRBV10-3|15|TRBD2|.
TGTGCCATCAGTGGACTAGCGGGCGCCTACAATGAGCAGTACTTC
CAISGLAGAYNEQYF
>TRBJ2-7|TRBV10-3|16|TRBD2|few
TGTGCCATCAGGGGGACTAGCCTAAGCTCCTACAATGAGCAGTACTTC
CAIRGTSLSSYNEQYF
>TRBJ2-3|TRBV11-2|12|.|.
TGTGCCAGCTCTAAGATACTAGTGACGCAGTATTTT
CASSKILVTQYF
>TRBJ2-1|TRBV7-2|16|.|.
TGTGCCAGCAGCCGGGTGGGGGGATCCTCCCACAATGAGCAGTTCTTC
CASSRVGGSSHNEQFF
>TRBJ2-1|TRBV7-2|17|TRBD1|.
TGTGCCAGCTACCGAGGGACAGGGGGTTCATCCTACAATGAGCAGTTCTTC
CASYRGTGGSSYNEQFF
>TRBJ1-5|TRBV6-2/TRBV6-3|16|.|.
TGTGCCAGCAGTTATTCGACAGATTGGAGCAATCAGCCCCAGCATTTT
CASSYSTDWSNQPQHF
>TRBJ1-2|TRBV7-9|17|.|few
TGTGCCAGCAGCTTAGAATCCTACTTTACAGCAAACTATGGCTACACCTTC
CASSLESYFTANYGYTF